A selection of T cell receptor beta chains follows, all from one sample in a study of T cell repertoires in cytomegalovirus infection. TCRdb re-analysed the reads in MiXCR, keeping a single row per CDR3 protein. The table shows 450,000 to 600,000 distinct CDR3 sequences, with roughly 46% occurring only once. These receptors lack a known antigen. Sequenced here: cultured PBMCs, sampled from culture after CMV antigen stimulation. The receptor source for this set is a human donor in good health (CMV status not recorded). Some clones in this sample may be carry-over from other donors' samples. The conserved cysteine and the conserved F or W are not part of the CDR3 here. The order of the fields is V gene, clone size, D gene, J gene, CDR3 protein. The D gene is left open where the match is weak. Size tells how often a clone was seen (once, few, many) or the class of an expanded clone, and some rows leave it out.

v_gene: TRBV4-2; abundance: few; d_gene: .; j_gene: TRBJ1-6; CDR3aa: ASSQGGAGYGLGSPLH
v_gene: TRBV14; abundance: .; d_gene: .; j_gene: TRBJ2-7; CDR3aa: ASSPISRTSEQY
v_gene: TRBV12-3/TRBV12-4; abundance: .; d_gene: TRBD2; j_gene: TRBJ2-3; CDR3aa: ASWQTSSDTQY
v_gene: TRBV2; abundance: .; d_gene: .; j_gene: TRBJ1-5; CDR3aa: ASSDRRSNQPQH
v_gene: TRBV20-1; abundance: .; d_gene: .; j_gene: TRBJ1-4; CDR3aa: SASGTQGWTNEKLF
v_gene: TRBV12-3/TRBV12-4; abundance: .; d_gene: .; j_gene: TRBJ2-1; CDR3aa: ASSPGLGSYNEQF
v_gene: TRBV7-2; abundance: .; d_gene: TRBD1; j_gene: TRBJ1-1; CDR3aa: ASSPFGRGTEAF
v_gene: TRBV20-1; abundance: .; d_gene: .; j_gene: TRBJ1-2; CDR3aa: SASSRTVYGYT
v_gene: TRBV5-3; abundance: few; d_gene: .; j_gene: TRBJ2-1; CDR3aa: ASSLTGSNEQF
v_gene: TRBV7-9; abundance: few; d_gene: .; j_gene: TRBJ1-1; CDR3aa: ASSATPGQIGTEAF
v_gene: TRBV15; abundance: few; d_gene: .; j_gene: TRBJ2-1; CDR3aa: ATSRDRVLLDNEQF
v_gene: TRBV7-9; abundance: few; d_gene: .; j_gene: TRBJ2-3; CDR3aa: ASSLVSSVTDTQY
v_gene: TRBV6-2/TRBV6-3; abundance: .; d_gene: .; j_gene: TRBJ1-5; CDR3aa: ASSYRGYNQPQH
v_gene: TRBV10-1; abundance: few; d_gene: .; j_gene: TRBJ1-1; CDR3aa: ASSESIRSTEAF
v_gene: TRBV19; abundance: .; d_gene: .; j_gene: TRBJ1-4; CDR3aa: ASSKAGTNEKLF
v_gene: TRBV11-2; abundance: few; d_gene: TRBD1; j_gene: TRBJ1-1; CDR3aa: ASSLASFGTENTEAF
v_gene: TRBV5-3; abundance: .; d_gene: .; j_gene: TRBJ2-5; CDR3aa: ASSSLRDGSTETQY
v_gene: TRBV7-9; abundance: .; d_gene: .; j_gene: TRBJ2-1; CDR3aa: ASSLKASSAYNEQF
v_gene: TRBV27; abundance: .; d_gene: TRBD2; j_gene: TRBJ2-5; CDR3aa: ASSREGQETQY
v_gene: TRBV7-9; abundance: .; d_gene: .; j_gene: TRBJ1-1; CDR3aa: ASSLDSSLTEAF
v_gene: TRBV7-8; abundance: few; d_gene: .; j_gene: TRBJ1-1; CDR3aa: ASSPTTVYTEAF
v_gene: TRBV6-2/TRBV6-3; abundance: .; d_gene: .; j_gene: TRBJ1-2; CDR3aa: ASSLGGLYGYT
v_gene: TRBV7-2; abundance: .; d_gene: TRBD2; j_gene: TRBJ2-1; CDR3aa: ASSLTSGGGHEQF
v_gene: TRBV7-6; abundance: .; d_gene: .; j_gene: TRBJ1-4; CDR3aa: ASSSGGRNRANEKLF
v_gene: TRBV28; abundance: few; d_gene: TRBD1; j_gene: TRBJ2-5; CDR3aa: ASRPAGGEETQY
v_gene: TRBV19; abundance: few; d_gene: .; j_gene: TRBJ1-5; CDR3aa: ASSAGVNQPQH
v_gene: TRBV7-2; abundance: .; d_gene: TRBD2; j_gene: TRBJ2-1; CDR3aa: ASTLQSLAGPPSYNEQF
v_gene: TRBV28; abundance: .; d_gene: TRBD1; j_gene: TRBJ2-2; CDR3aa: ASSSWDRLKGTGELF
v_gene: TRBV6-1; abundance: .; d_gene: .; j_gene: TRBJ2-1; CDR3aa: ASTIRGRDEQF
v_gene: TRBV7-9; abundance: .; d_gene: .; j_gene: TRBJ1-2; CDR3aa: ASTLHPGADGYT
v_gene: TRBV7-6; abundance: many; d_gene: TRBD1; j_gene: TRBJ1-4; CDR3aa: ASSSSGGWTEKLF
v_gene: TRBV28; abundance: few; d_gene: .; j_gene: TRBJ1-2; CDR3aa: ASSLLPSNYGYT
v_gene: TRBV7-9; abundance: few; d_gene: TRBD1; j_gene: TRBJ2-5; CDR3aa: ASSLEGQPQETQY